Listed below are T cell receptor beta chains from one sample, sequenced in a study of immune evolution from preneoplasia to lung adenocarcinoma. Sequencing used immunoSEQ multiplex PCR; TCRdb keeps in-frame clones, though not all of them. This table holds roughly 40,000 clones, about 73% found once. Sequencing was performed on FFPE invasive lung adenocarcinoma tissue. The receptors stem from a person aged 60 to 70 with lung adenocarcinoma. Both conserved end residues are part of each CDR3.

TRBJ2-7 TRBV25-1 CASSEPGARYEQYF
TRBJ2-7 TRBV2 CASVQGLSYEQYF
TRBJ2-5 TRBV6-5 CASRTGGGQETQYF
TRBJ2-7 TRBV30 CACFRDGVYEQYF
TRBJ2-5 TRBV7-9 CASSIQGQPQETQYF
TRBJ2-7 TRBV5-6 CASSFGTASYEQYF
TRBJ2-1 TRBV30 CAWSAAGTSTVGQFF
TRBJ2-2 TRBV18 CASSPPNGVTGELFF
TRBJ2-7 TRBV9 CASSPDSGQEIYEQYF
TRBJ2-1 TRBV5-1 CASSFGSGYNEQFF
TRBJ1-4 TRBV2 CASNRVINEKLFF
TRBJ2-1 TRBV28 CASLGFYEQFF
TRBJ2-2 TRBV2 CASSVTGELFF
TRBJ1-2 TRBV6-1 CASSGNAGVGYTF
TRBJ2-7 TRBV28 CASTPSGDSYEQYF
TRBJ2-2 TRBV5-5 CASSLSDTGELFF
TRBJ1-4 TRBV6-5 CASSSRGGREKLFF
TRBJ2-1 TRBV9 CASSVGPGDRVNEQFF
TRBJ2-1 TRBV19 CASRGGLAQYNEQFF
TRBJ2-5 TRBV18 CASSPGQQETQYF
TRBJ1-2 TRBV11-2 CASSQVSGRFNYGYTF
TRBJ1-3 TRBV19 CASKPGTGTGNTIYF
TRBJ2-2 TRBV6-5 CASRVGSRDTGELFF
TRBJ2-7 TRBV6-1 CASSEQASGAYEQYF
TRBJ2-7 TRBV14 CASSQDDQGQTNHF
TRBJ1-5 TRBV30 CAWSVLGTGAQPQHF
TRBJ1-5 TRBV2 CASRSRGHTNQPQHF
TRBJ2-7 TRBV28 CASRKTGGSYEQYF
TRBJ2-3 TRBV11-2 CASSPAVTDTQYF
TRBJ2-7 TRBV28 CASSLRLLAVSYEQYF
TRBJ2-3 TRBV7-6 CASSSTDADTQYF
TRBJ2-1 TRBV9 CASSDGTSGRNEQFF
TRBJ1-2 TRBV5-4 CASSSGGADLYGGYTF
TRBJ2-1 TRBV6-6 CASSRTAGNSYNEQFF
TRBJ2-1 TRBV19 CASSTLDLGRTYNEQFF
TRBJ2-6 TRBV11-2 CASSLGASGANVLTF
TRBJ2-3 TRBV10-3 CAISERDTQYF
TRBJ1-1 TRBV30 CAFSRQGNTEAFF
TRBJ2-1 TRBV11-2 CASSLEWLGGGEQFF
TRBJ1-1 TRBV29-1 CSVKANTEAFF
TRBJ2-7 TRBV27 CASSTQTGRTYEQYF
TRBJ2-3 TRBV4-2 CASSQVAVAGGADTQYF